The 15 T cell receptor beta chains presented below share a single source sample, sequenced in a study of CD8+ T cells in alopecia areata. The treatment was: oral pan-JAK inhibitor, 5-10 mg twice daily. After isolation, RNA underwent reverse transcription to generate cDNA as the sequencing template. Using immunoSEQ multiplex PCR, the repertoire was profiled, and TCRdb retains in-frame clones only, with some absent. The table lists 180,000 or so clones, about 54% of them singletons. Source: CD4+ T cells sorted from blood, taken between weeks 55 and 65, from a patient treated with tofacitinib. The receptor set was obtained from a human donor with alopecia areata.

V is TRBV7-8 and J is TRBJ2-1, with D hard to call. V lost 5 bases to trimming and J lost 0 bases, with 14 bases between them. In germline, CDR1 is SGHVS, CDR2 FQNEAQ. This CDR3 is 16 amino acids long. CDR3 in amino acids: CASSIDLIFSYNEQFF. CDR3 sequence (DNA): TGTGCCAGCAGCATTGACCTGATTTTCTCCTACAATGAGCAGTTCTTC.

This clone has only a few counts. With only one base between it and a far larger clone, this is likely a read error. This CDR3 reads CASTRGDYEQYF. Here the CDR3 DNA reads TGTGCCAGCACGCGGGGGGACTACGAGCAGTACTTC. The rearrangement uses TRBV7-3 and TRBJ2-7, with 8 bases identical to TRBD2. This CDR3 is built from 12 residues. The germline gives CDR1 SGHTA, CDR2 FQGTGA. After removal of 7 bases from V and 3 bases from J, the junction contained 2 bases not matched to a gene.

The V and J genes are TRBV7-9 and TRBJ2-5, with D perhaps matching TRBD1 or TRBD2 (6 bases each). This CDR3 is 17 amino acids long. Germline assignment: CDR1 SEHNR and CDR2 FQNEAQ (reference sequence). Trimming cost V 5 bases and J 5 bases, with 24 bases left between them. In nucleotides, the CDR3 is TGTGCCAGCAGCCCAAGACAGAAGGGGGGACCAGTGGAGACCCAGTACTTC. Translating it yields CASSPRQKGGPVETQYF.

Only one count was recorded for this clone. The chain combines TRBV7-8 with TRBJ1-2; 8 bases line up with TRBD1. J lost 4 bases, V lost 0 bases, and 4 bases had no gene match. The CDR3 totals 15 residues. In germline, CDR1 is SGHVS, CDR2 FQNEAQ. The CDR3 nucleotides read TGTGCCAGCAGCTTAGCGGGACAGGAGGCCTATGGCTACACCTTC. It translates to CASSLAGQEAYGYTF.

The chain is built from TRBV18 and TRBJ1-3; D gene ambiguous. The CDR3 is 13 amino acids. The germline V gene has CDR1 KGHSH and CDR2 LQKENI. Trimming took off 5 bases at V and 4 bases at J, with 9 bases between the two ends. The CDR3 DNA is TGTGCCAGCTCAACAAAGAGCGGAAACACCATATATTTT. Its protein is CASSTKSGNTIYF.

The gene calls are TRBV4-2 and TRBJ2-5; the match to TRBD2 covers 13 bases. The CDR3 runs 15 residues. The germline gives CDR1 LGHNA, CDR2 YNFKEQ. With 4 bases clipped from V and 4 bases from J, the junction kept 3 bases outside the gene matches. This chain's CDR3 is CASSPGLAGSETQYF. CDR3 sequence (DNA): TGTGCCAGCAGCCCGGGACTAGCGGGGTCAGAGACCCAGTACTTC.

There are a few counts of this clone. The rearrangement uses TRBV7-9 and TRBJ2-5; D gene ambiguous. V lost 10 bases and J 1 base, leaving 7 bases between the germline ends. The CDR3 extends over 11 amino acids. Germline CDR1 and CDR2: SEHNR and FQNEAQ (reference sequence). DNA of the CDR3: TGTGCCACTCAACTCCAAGAGACCCAGTACTTC. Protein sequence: CATQLQETQYF.

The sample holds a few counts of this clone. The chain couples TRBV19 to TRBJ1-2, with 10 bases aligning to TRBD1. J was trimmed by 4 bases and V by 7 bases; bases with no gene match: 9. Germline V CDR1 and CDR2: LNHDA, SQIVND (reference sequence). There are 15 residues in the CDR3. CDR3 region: CASMTTGQGTYGYTF. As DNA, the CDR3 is TGTGCCAGTATGACCACGGGACAGGGGACCTATGGCTACACCTTC.

CDR3: CASSLGGNTGELFF. The CDR3 nucleotides read TGTGCCAGCAGCTTAGGGGGAAACACCGGGGAGCTGTTTTTT. This chain joins TRBV7-2 and TRBJ2-2; no definite D call. CDR1 is SGHTA and CDR2 is FQGNSA in the germline V gene. The CDR3 has 14 amino acids. V shed 1 base and J shed 2 bases, with 5 bases lying between them.

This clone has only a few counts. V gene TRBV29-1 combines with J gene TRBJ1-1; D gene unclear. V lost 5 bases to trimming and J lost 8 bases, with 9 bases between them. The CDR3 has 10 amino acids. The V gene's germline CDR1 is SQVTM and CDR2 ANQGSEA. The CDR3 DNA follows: TGCAGCGTTAAGGGTCGGGAAGCTTTCTTT. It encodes CSVKGREAFF. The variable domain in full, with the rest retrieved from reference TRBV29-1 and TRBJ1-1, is SAVISQKPSRDICQRGTSLTIQCQVDSQVTMMFWYRQQPGQSLTLIATANQGSEATYESGFVIDKFPISRPNLTFSTLTVSNMSPEDSSIYLCSVKGREAFFGQGTRLTVV.

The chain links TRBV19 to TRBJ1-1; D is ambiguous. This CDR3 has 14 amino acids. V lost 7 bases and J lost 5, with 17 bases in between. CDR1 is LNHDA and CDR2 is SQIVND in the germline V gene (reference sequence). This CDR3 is CASTSWEGRTEAFF. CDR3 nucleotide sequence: TGTGCCAGTACTTCATGGGAGGGTCGGACTGAAGCTTTCTTT. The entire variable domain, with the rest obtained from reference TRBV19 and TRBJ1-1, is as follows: DGGITQSPKYLFRKEGQNVTLSCEQNLNHDAMYWYRQDPGQGLRLIYYSQIVNDFQKGDIAEGYSVSREKKESFPLTVTSAQKNPTAFYLCASTSWEGRTEAFFGQGTRLTVV.

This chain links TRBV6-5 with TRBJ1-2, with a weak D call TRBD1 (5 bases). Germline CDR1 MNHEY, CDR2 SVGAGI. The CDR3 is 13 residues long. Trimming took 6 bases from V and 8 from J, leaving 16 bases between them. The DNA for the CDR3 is TGTGCCAGCAGCCCACTCTCGGGGCACGGCTACACCTTC. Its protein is CASSPLSGHGYTF.

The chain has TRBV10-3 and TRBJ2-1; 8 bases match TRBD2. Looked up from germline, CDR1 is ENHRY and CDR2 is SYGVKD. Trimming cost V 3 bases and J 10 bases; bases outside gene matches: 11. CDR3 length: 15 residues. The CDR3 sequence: CAISESPGGHGEQFF. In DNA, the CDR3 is TGTGCCATCAGTGAATCCCCGGGGGGGCACGGGGAGCAGTTCTTC.

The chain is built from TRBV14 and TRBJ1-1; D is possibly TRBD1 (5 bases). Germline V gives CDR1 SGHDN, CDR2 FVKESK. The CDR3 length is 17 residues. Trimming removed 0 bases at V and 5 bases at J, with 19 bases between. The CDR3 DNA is TGTGCCAGCAGCCAAGATACAGGACCGACGGGTGAGACTGAAGCTTTCTTT. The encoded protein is CASSQDTGPTGETEAFF.

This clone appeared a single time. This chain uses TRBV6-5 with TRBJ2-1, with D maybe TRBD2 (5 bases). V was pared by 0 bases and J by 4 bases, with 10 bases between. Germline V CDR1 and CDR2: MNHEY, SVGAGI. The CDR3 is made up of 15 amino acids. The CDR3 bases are TGTGCCAGCAGTTACTCGCCGGGGAAGTACAATGAGCAGTTCTTC. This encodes CASSYSPGKYNEQFF.